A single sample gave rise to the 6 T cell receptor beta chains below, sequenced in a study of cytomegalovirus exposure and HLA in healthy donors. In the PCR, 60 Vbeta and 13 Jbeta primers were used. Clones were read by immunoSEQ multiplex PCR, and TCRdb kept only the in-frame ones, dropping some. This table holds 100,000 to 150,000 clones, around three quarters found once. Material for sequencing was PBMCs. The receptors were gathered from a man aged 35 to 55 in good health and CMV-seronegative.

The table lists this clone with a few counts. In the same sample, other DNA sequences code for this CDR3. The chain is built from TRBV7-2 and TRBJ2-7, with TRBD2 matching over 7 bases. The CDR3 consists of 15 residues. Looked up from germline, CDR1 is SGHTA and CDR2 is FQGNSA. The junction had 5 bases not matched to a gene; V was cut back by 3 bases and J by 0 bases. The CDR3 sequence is CASSFGGSSSYEQYF. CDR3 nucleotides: TGTGCCAGCAGCTTCGGGGGGTCCAGCTCCTACGAGCAGTACTTC.

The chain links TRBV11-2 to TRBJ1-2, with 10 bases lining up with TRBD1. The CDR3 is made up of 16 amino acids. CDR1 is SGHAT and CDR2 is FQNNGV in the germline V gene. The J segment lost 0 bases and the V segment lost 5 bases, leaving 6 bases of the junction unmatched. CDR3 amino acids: CASSPTGGYANYGYTF. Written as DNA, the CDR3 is TGTGCCAGCAGCCCGACAGGGGGCTATGCTAACTATGGCTACACCTTC.

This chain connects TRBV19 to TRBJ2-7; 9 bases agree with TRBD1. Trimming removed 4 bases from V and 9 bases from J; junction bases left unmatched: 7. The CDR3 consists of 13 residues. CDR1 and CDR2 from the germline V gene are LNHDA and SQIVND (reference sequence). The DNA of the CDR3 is TGTGCCAGTAGTAACCGACAGGGGGATCTGCAGTACTTC. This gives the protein CASSNRQGDLQYF.

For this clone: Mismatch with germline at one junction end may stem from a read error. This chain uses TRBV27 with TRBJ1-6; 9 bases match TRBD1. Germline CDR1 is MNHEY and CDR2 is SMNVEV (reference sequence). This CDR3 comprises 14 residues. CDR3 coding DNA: TGTGCCAGCAGTTCAAAACTGGGGACAGGGCCCTTAGACTTT. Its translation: CASSSKLGTGPLDF.

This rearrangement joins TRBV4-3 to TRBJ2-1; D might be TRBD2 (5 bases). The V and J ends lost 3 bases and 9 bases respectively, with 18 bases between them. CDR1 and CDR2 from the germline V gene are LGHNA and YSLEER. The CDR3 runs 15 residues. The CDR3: CASSQVGSSEGEQFF. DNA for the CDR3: TGCGCCAGCAGCCAGGTGGGGTCAAGTGAGGGTGAGCAGTTCTTC.

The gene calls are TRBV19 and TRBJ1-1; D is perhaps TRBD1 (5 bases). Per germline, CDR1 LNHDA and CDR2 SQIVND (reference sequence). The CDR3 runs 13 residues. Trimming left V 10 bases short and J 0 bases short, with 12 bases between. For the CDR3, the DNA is TGTGCCACCGGGCAGGGTTTGAACACTGAAGCTTTCTTT. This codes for CATGQGLNTEAFF.